The 31 T cell receptor beta chains presented below share a single source sample, sequenced in a study of blood T cells in healthy people across ages. Next came a second PCR, run for 7 to 11 cycles, which used a sample-barcoded 5' primer along with a J-beta primer mix. TCRdb reprocessed the 5' RACE reads with MiXCR, giving one entry per CDR3 protein. The sample shows about 670,000 distinct CDR3 sequences, 40% to 65% of them seen only once. The sequenced material came from blood. The receptors derive from a woman of 80 years or more in good health.

This clonotype appeared many times. The chain has TRBV4-2 and TRBJ2-6; 11 nucleotides match TRBD1. The CDR3 extends over 18 amino acids. Germline CDR1 LGHNA, CDR2 YNFKEQ. V trimming: 3 bases; J trimming: 1 base; junction bases outside the gene matches: 5. The CDR3 DNA follows: TGTGCCAGCAGCCACAACGGACAGGGGGCTTCTGGGGCCAACGTCCTGACTTTC. This gives the protein CASSHNGQGASGANVLTF.

This clonotype was detected only a few times. The chain has TRBV18 and TRBJ2-1; 14 nucleotides match TRBD2. Germline CDR1 and CDR2: KGHSH and LQKENI. CDR3 length: 16 amino acids. The V gene end was trimmed by 3 bases and the J gene end by 7 bases; junction bases not matched to a gene: 5. The CDR3 spells CASSPRTSGGSNEQFF. The CDR3 nucleotides read TGTGCCAGCTCACCCAGGACTAGCGGGGGGTCGAATGAGCAGTTCTTC.

This clonotype came up many times. This rearrangement joins TRBV28 to TRBJ2-7, with TRBD2 identical over 10 bases. The CDR3 covers 15 residues. V dropped 6 bases and J dropped 0; count of bases not matched to a gene: 5. Germline CDR1 is MDHEN and CDR2 is SYDVKM. CDR3 in DNA: TGTGCCAGCAGCTACGGGACTAGCGACTCCTACGAGCAGTACTTC. It codes for CASSYGTSDSYEQYF.

For this clonotype: Given a much more abundant clone one base away, this may be a read error. This chain links TRBV12-3 or TRBV12-4 with TRBJ2-5; tentative D call: TRBD1 (5 bases). The CDR3 sequence is 13 residues long. CDR3 protein: CANRKGLVNEQYF. The CDR3 DNA is TGTGCTAACCGAAAGGGGCTGGTCAATGAGCAGTACTTC.

This clonotype came up many times. This chain links TRBV7-2 with TRBJ2-1; 8 bases fit TRBD2. This CDR3 has 15 amino acids. V trimming: 5 bases; J trimming: 4 bases; junction bases outside the gene matches: 7. Germline V gene sequence: CDR1 SGHTA, CDR2 FQGNSA. CDR3 sequence: CASSAQTGGYNEQFF. In nucleotides, the CDR3 is TGTGCCAGCAGCGCCCAAACGGGAGGGTACAATGAGCAGTTCTTC.

The chain carries TRBV5-1 and TRBJ1-4; D call uncertain. Germline V gives CDR1 SGHRS, CDR2 YFSETQ. This CDR3 spans 13 amino acids. Trimming pared 4 bases from V and 4 bases from J, leaving 8 bases between. The CDR3 region has the DNA TGCGCCAGCAGCGTGCCCGATAATGAAAAACTGTTTTTT. Protein: CASSVPDNEKLFF.

Comments on this clonotype: One base away lies a much larger clone, so this may be a sequencing read error. The chain joins TRBV12-3 or TRBV12-4 to TRBJ2-3, with 7 bases identical to TRBD1. Trimming at V came to 6 bases and at J to 4 bases, leaving 10 bases not matched to a gene. The CDR3 is 15 residues long. CDR3 coding DNA: TGTGCCAGCAGCGGTTGGGTAGGGGGCGCAGATACGCAGTATTTT. It specifies CASSGWVGGADTQYF.

This clonotype was seen only a few times. The chain joins TRBV5-1 to TRBJ1-1; maybe TRBD1 (5 bases). With 0 bases removed from V and 4 bases from J, the gap between germline ends came to 10 bases. The CDR3 has 14 residues. The germline V gene encodes CDR1 SGHRS and CDR2 YFSETQ. The CDR3 loop is CASSLGPGGTEAFF. The DNA for the CDR3 is TGCGCCAGCAGCTTGGGCCCCGGGGGCACTGAAGCTTTCTTT. The variable domain in full, completed from reference TRBV5-1 and TRBJ1-1, reads KAGVTQTPRYLIKTRGQQVTLSCSPISGHRSVSWYQQTPGQGLQFLFEYFSETQRNKGNFPGRFSGRQFSNSRSEMNVSTLELGDSALYLCASSLGPGGTEAFFGQGTRLTVV.

This chain connects TRBV7-2 to TRBJ2-4, with a possible D match to TRBD1 (5 bases). The end of the DNA fits TRBJ2-7 better, so the J call may be wrong. This CDR3 has 13 residues. From germline, CDR1 is SGHTA and CDR2 FQGNSA. The DNA for the CDR3 is TGTGCCAGCAGCTTAACGCAGGGCTACGAGCAGTACTTC. Its translation: CASSLTQGYEQYF.

The rearrangement uses TRBV27 and TRBJ1-2; D is uncertain. CDR3 size: 12 residues. The V end lost 3 bases, the J end lost 6 bases, and 8 bases lay between the germline ends. Germline V gives CDR1 MNHEY, CDR2 SMNVEV (reference sequence). The CDR3 bases are TGTGCCAGCAGTTTCGCAGGTAATGGCTACACCTTC. Encoded protein: CASSFAGNGYTF.

Of note for this clonotype: Since a much larger clone is just one base distant, this may be a read error. The chain couples TRBV20-1 to TRBJ2-7, with 14 bases identical to TRBD2. Germline V gene sequence: CDR1 DFQATT, CDR2 SNEGSKA (reference sequence). The CDR3 loop spans 16 amino acids. CDR3 coding DNA: TGCGGTGCTAGAGACCTGACTAGCGGGAGGGCTTACGAGCAGTACTTC. Translation: CGARDLTSGRAYEQYF.

In this sample, this clonotype turned up a few times. V is TRBV3-1 and J is TRBJ2-1, with D perhaps TRBD2 (6 bases). TRBJ2-7 matches the DNA end more closely, so the J call is doubtful. This CDR3 comprises 14 residues. CDR1 LGHDT and CDR2 YNNKEL come from the germline V gene (reference sequence). CDR3 bases: TGTGCCAGCCGTTTTGCGGGAACGAACAATGAGCAGTACTTC. Residues: CASRFAGTNNEQYF.

V gene TRBV9 combines with J gene TRBJ2-2; D might be TRBD1 or TRBD2, each matching 6 bases. Germline CDR1 and CDR2: SGDLS and YYNGEE. With 5 bases removed from V and 6 bases from J, the gap between germline ends came to 14 bases. The CDR3 contains 14 residues. Here the CDR3 reads CASRRPGAAGELFF. The CDR3 DNA follows: TGTGCCAGCAGACGACCGGGGGCCGCCGGGGAGCTGTTTTTT.

V is TRBV10-3 and J is TRBJ1-1; D is unresolved. The V end was cut by 2 bases, the J end by 10 bases, with 14 bases between. The CDR3 spans 13 residues. Looked up from germline, CDR1 is ENHRY and CDR2 is SYGVKD. Here the CDR3 DNA reads TGTGCCATCAGTGAGGCCTTCAGGACCCGAGCTTTCTTT. Its translation: CAISEAFRTRAFF.

This clonotype was seen repeatedly, ten times or more. The chain joins TRBV5-1 to TRBJ2-1; D remains ambiguous. CDR1 and CDR2 (germline): SGHRS, YFSETQ. V dropped 6 bases and J dropped 8 bases, with 21 bases sitting between them. The CDR3 is made up of 15 amino acids. The CDR3 loop is CASMRYGSTMDEQFF. In nucleotides, the CDR3 is TGCGCCAGCATGCGCTACGGGTCAACAATGGATGAGCAGTTCTTC.

The rearrangement joins TRBV5-1 to TRBJ2-5, with D tentatively TRBD2 (7 bases). This CDR3 is 16 amino acids long. Germline values: CDR1 SGHRS, CDR2 YFSETQ. V dropped 0 bases and J dropped 11 bases, with 23 bases sitting between them. The CDR3 loop reads CASSLAPWGGLVEQYF. The CDR3 DNA sequence: TGCGCCAGCAGCTTGGCCCCTTGGGGGGGGCTAGTTGAGCAGTACTTC.

In this sample, this clonotype turned up a few times. The CDR3 loop is CASSRWDQGYQAFF. The DNA for the CDR3 is TGTGCCAGCAGCCGATGGGACCAAGGCTACCAAGCTTTCTTT. The gene calls are TRBV5-6 and TRBJ1-1, with a possible D match to TRBD1 (5 bases). Trimming left V 4 bases short and J 9 bases short, with 19 bases between. In germline, CDR1 is SGHDT, CDR2 YYEEEE. The CDR3 has 14 amino acids.

This chain connects TRBV12-3 or TRBV12-4 to TRBJ2-7; weak D call: TRBD1 (6 bases). Trimming shortened V by 7 bases and J by 3 bases, and 13 bases separated the two germline ends. The CDR3 contains 13 residues. The CDR3 DNA is TGTGCCAGCACCTTACAGGGCCTCTACGAGCAGTACTTC. This translates into CASTLQGLYEQYF.

V is TRBV29-1 and J is TRBJ2-3; 10 nucleotides agree with TRBD2. The CDR3 has 14 residues. The junction had 6 bases not matched to a gene; V was cut back by 6 bases and J by 3 bases. CDR1 is SQVTM, CDR2 ANQGSEA, per germline. Here the CDR3 DNA reads TGCAGCGTCGGAGCGGGGGGGCCAACAGATACGCAGTATTTT. Amino acid sequence: CSVGAGGPTDTQYF.

The chain recombines TRBV11-2 with TRBJ2-1; 8 positions match TRBD2. Germline CDR1 SGHAT, CDR2 FQNNGV. V lost 5 bases to trimming and J lost 0 bases; unmatched junction nucleotides: 6. CDR3 length: 16 amino acids. CDR3 protein: CASSPVAGSSYNEQFF. The CDR3 coding sequence is TGTGCCAGCAGCCCCGTAGCGGGGTCCTCCTACAATGAGCAGTTCTTC.

The gene calls are TRBV9 and TRBJ2-1; D is possibly TRBD1 or TRBD2 (6 bases each). V lost 3 bases and J lost 9, with 13 bases in between. The CDR3 runs 13 residues. Germline loops: CDR1 SGDLS, CDR2 YYNGEE. The CDR3 loop is CASSEVGGGEQFF. The CDR3 nucleotides read TGTGCCAGCAGCGAGGTGGGGGGCGGTGAGCAGTTCTTC.

This clonotype was picked up many times. The chain combines TRBV28 with TRBJ2-7, with D unresolved. The CDR3 covers 12 residues. V was cut by 6 bases and J by 4 bases, with 10 bases left in between. Per germline, CDR1 MDHEN and CDR2 SYDVKM. The chain's CDR3 is CASRENGYEQYF. The CDR3 DNA follows: TGTGCCAGCAGGGAGAACGGTTACGAGCAGTACTTC.

This clonotype was counted a few times. The chain uses TRBV14 and TRBJ2-1; 7 bases fit TRBD1. The V gene's germline CDR1 is SGHDN and CDR2 FVKESK. The V segment lost 1 base and the J segment 3 bases; nucleotides outside the gene matches: 9. The CDR3 loop spans 17 amino acids. This chain's CDR3 is CASSQGMSAGGYNEQFF. The CDR3 DNA is TGTGCCAGCAGCCAAGGGATGTCGGCAGGGGGCTACAATGAGCAGTTCTTC.

The chain joins TRBV7-2 to TRBJ2-7; 12 bases align to TRBD2. This CDR3 has 17 amino acids. After removal of 1 base from V and 6 bases from J, the junction contained 10 bases not matched to a gene. CDR1 and CDR2 (germline): SGHTA, FQGNSA. CDR3 sequence: CASSLVGLAGKRSEQYF. CDR3 DNA sequence: TGTGCCAGCAGCTTAGTCGGACTAGCGGGAAAAAGGTCCGAGCAGTACTTC. Full variable domain (rest looked up from reference TRBV7-2 and TRBJ2-7): GAGVSQSPSNKVTEKGKDVELRCDPISGHTALYWYRQSLGQGLEFLIYFQGNSAPDKSGLPSDRFSAERTGGSVSTLTIQRTQQEDSAVYLCASSLVGLAGKRSEQYFGPGTRLTVT.

This clonotype showed up many times. The J gene is TRBJ1-2, the V gene TRBV20-1, with D hard to call. V was clipped by 3 bases and J by 5 bases, with 10 bases between them. The CDR3 sequence is 12 residues long. Looked up from germline, CDR1 is DFQATT and CDR2 is SNEGSKA (reference sequence). The CDR3 loop reads CSARQAPYGYTF. The DNA of the CDR3 is TGCAGTGCTAGGCAGGCGCCTTATGGCTACACCTTC.

This clonotype was seen repeatedly, ten times or more. As DNA, the CDR3 is TGTGCCAGCAGCTCCTCCTCCCCGGAATATGGCTACACCTTC. This sequence encodes CASSSSSPEYGYTF. The chain recombines TRBV7-9 with TRBJ1-2; D unclear. The CDR3 is 14 amino acids. V was pared by 4 bases and J by 5 bases, with 14 bases between. Germline lookup yields CDR1 SEHNR and CDR2 FQNEAQ (reference sequence).

This clonotype has at least ten counts. The chain employs TRBV18 and TRBJ2-5; 9 bases align to TRBD2. CDR1 and CDR2 from the germline V gene are KGHSH and LQKENI. CDR3 length: 14 residues. Trimming cost V 2 bases and J 2 bases; bases outside gene matches: 0. The CDR3 nucleotides are TGTGCCAGCTCACCAACTAGCGGGCAAGAGACCCAGTACTTC. Residues: CASSPTSGQETQYF.

This clonotype was found many times. The chain links TRBV29-1 to TRBJ2-3; possible D gene TRBD1, 6 bases. Germline lookup yields CDR1 SQVTM and CDR2 ANQGSEA. V was clipped by 7 bases and J by 0 bases, with 14 bases between them. There are 14 residues in the CDR3. CDR3: CSGSQGSSTDTQYF. The CDR3 DNA reads TGCAGCGGGTCGCAGGGGAGTAGCACAGATACGCAGTATTTT.

The rearrangement joins TRBV20-1 to TRBJ2-1; 11 nucleotides agree with TRBD2. V trimming: 7 bases; J trimming: 0 bases; junction bases outside the gene matches: 17. The length of the CDR3 is 19 residues. In germline, CDR1 is DFQATT, CDR2 SNEGSKA (reference sequence). The CDR3 loop is CSVSPPISGLADSYNEQFF. The CDR3 DNA is TGCAGTGTTAGCCCCCCAATTTCGGGACTAGCGGACTCCTACAATGAGCAGTTCTTC.

Points on this clonotype: The junction and the germline gene differ at one end; a read error may be behind it. The chain combines TRBV7-9 with TRBJ2-5; D is perhaps TRBD1 (5 bases). The V gene's germline CDR1 is SEHNR and CDR2 FQNEAQ (reference sequence). The CDR3 spans 14 residues. The chain's CDR3 is CACSSWTLQETQYF. The CDR3 bases are TGTGCCTGCAGCTCGTGGACACTACAAGAGACCCAGTACTTC. Together with reference TRBV7-9 and TRBJ2-5, the CDR3 gives the full variable domain: DTGVSQNPRHKITKRGQNVTFRCDPISEHNRLYWYRQTLGQGPEFLTYFQNEAQLEKSRLLSDRFSAERPKGSFSTLEIQRTEQGDSAMYLCACSSWTLQETQYFGPGTRLLVL.

This clonotype has a count of ten or more. This chain joins TRBV20-1 and TRBJ2-1, with D unresolved. This CDR3 is built from 12 residues. CDR1 and CDR2 (germline): DFQATT, SNEGSKA (reference sequence). The V end lost 1 base, the J end lost 9 bases, and 10 bases lay between the germline ends. For the CDR3, the DNA is TGCAGTGCTAGAGGAGTCGCGAGTGAGCAGTTCTTC. Translating gives CSARGVASEQFF.